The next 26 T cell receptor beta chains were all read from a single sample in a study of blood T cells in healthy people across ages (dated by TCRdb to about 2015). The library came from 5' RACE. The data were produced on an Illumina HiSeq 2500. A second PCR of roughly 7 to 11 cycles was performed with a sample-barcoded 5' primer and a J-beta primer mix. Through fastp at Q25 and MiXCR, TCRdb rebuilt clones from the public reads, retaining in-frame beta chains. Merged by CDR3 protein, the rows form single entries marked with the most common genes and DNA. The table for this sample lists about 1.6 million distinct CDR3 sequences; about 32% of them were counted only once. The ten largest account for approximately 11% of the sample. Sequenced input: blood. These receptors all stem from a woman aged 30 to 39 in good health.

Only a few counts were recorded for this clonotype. CDR3 protein: CSVARGTGGETQYF. The CDR3 DNA is TGCAGCGTGGCCCGAGGGACGGGAGGGGAGACCCAGTACTTC. This sequence joins TRBV29-1 and TRBJ2-5; 8 nucleotides match TRBD2. In germline, CDR1 is SQVTM, CDR2 ANQGSEA. The trim removed 6 bases at V and 5 bases at J, leaving 11 bases unmatched. The CDR3 loop spans 14 amino acids.

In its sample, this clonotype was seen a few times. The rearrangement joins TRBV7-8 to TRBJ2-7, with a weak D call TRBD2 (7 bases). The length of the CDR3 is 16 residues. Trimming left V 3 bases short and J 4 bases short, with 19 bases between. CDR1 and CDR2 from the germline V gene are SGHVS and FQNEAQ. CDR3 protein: CASSLRVRGATYEQYF. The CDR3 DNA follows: TGTGCCAGCAGCTTGAGAGTCCGGGGGGCAACATACGAGCAGTACTTC. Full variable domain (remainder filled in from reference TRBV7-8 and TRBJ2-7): GAGVSQSPRYKVAKRGQDVALRCDPISGHVSLFWYQQALGQGPEFLTYFQNEAQLDKSGLPSDRFFAERPEGSVSTLKIQRTQQEDSAVYLCASSLRVRGATYEQYFGPGTRLTVT.

The chain's CDR3 is CASSTRQGAPLHEKLFF. CDR3 DNA sequence: TGTGCCAGCAGCACCAGACAGGGAGCCCCGCTCCATGAAAAACTGTTTTTT. The J gene is TRBJ1-4, the V gene TRBV5-6, with 7 bases matching TRBD1. Unmatched junction bases numbered 15, after V lost 4 bases and J lost 6 bases. Germline loops: CDR1 SGHDT, CDR2 YYEEEE. The CDR3 is made up of 17 amino acids. Using reference TRBV5-6 and TRBJ1-4 for the parts outside the CDR3, the full variable domain is DAGVTQSPTHLIKTRGQQVTLRCSPKSGHDTVSWYQQALGQGPQFIFQYYEEEERQRGNFPDRFSGHQFPNYSSELNVNALLLGDSALYLCASSTRQGAPLHEKLFFGSGTQLSVL.

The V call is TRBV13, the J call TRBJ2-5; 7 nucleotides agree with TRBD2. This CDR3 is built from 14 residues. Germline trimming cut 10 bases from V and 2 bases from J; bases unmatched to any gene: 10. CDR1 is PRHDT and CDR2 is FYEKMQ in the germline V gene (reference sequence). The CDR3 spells CATGQRELQETQYF. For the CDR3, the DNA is TGTGCCACTGGTCAGCGGGAACTACAAGAGACCCAGTACTTC.

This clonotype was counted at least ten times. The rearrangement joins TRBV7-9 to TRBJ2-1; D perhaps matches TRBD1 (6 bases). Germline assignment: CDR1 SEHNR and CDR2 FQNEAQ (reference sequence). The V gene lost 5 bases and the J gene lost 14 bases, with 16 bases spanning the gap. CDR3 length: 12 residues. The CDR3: CASSDSRTEEFF. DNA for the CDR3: TGTGCCAGCAGCGACTCCCGGACAGAGGAGTTCTTC. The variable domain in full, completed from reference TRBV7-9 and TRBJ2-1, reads DTGVSQNPRHKITKRGQNVTFRCDPISEHNRLYWYRQTLGQGPEFLTYFQNEAQLEKSRLLSDRFSAERPKGSFSTLEIQRTEQGDSAMYLCASSDSRTEEFFGPGTRLTVL.

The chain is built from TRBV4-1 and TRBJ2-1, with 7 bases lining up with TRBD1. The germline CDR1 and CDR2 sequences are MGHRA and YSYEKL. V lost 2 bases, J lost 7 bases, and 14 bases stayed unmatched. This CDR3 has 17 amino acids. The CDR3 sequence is CASSQRPTGVSLNEQFF. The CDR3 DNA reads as TGCGCCAGCAGCCAAAGGCCCACAGGGGTTAGTCTGAATGAGCAGTTCTTC.

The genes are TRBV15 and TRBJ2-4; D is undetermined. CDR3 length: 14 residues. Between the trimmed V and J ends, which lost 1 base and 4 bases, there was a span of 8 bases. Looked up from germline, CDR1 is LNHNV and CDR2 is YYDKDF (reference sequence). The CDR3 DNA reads TGTGCCACCAGCAGAGGTATAGGAAAAAACATTCAGTACTTC. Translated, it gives CATSRGIGKNIQYF.

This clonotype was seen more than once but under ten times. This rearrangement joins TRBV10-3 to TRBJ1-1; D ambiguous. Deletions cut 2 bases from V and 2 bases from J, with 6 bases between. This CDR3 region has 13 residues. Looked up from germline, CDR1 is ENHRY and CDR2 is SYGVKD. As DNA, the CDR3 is TGTGCCATCAGTGAGGGCGGAAACACTGAAGCTTTCTTT. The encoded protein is CAISEGGNTEAFF.

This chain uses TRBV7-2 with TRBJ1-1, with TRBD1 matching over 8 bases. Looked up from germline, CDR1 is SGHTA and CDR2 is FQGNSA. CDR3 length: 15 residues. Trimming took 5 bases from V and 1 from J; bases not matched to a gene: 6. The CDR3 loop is CASSQTDRANTEAFF. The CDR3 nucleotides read TGTGCCAGCAGCCAGACGGACAGGGCGAACACTGAAGCTTTCTTT.

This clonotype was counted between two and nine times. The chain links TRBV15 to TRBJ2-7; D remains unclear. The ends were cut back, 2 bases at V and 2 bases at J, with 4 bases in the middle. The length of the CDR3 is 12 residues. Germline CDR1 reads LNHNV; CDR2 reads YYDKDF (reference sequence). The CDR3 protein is CATSRSTYEQYF. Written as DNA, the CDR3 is TGTGCCACCAGCAGATCGACCTACGAGCAGTACTTC.

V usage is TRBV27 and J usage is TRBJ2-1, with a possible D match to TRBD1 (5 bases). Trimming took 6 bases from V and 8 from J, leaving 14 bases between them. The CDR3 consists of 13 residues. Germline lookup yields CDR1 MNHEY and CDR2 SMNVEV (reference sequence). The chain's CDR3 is CASSWWGPDEQFF. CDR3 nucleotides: TGTGCCAGCAGCTGGTGGGGCCCCGATGAGCAGTTCTTC.

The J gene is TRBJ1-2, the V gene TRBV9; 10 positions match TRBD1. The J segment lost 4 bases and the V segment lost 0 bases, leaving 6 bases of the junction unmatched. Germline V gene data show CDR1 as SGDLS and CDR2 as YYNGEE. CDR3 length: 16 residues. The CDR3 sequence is CASSVDSGQGFYGYTF. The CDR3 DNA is TGTGCCAGCAGCGTAGATTCGGGACAGGGGTTCTATGGCTACACCTTC.

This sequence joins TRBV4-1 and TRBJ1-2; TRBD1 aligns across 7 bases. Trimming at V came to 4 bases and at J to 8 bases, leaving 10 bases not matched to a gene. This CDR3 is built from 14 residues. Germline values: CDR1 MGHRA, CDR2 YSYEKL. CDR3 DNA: TGCGCCAGCAGCCCCCCGACAGGGAGTCACGGCTACACCTTC. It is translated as CASSPPTGSHGYTF.

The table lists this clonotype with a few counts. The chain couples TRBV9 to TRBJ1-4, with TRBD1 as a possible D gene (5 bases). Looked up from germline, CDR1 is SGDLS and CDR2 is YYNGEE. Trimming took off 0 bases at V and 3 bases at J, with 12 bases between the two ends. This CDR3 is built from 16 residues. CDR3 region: CASSVARDGANEKLFF. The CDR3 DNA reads TGTGCCAGCAGCGTAGCTCGGGACGGGGCTAATGAAAAACTGTTTTTT.

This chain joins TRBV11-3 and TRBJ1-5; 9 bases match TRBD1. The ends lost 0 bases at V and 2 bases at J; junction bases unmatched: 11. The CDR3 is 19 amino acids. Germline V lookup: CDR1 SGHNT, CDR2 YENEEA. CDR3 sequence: CASSLDPPQGAGGNQPQHF. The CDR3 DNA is TGTGCCAGCAGCTTAGATCCCCCACAGGGGGCCGGGGGCAATCAGCCCCAGCATTTT. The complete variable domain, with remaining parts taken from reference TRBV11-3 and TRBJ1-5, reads EAGVVQSPRYKIIEKKQPVAFWCNPISGHNTLYWYLQNLGQGPELLIRYENEEAVDDSQLPKDRFSAERLKGVDSTLKIQPAELGDSAVYLCASSLDPPQGAGGNQPQHFGDGTRLSIL.

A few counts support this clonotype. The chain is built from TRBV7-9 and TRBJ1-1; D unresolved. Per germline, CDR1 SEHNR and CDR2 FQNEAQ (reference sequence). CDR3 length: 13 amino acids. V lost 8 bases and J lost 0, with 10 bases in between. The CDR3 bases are TGTGCCAGCGTTAGCCAGTTGAACACTGAAGCTTTCTTT. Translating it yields CASVSQLNTEAFF.

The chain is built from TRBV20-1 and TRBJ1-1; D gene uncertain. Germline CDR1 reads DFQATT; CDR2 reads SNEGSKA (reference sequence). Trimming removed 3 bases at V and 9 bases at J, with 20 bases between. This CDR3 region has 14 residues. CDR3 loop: CSARSPEQGSQAFF. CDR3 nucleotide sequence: TGCAGTGCTAGGAGTCCGGAACAAGGGTCCCAAGCTTTCTTT.

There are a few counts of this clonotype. CDR3 amino acids: CASSQDTGSRYGYTF. The DNA of the CDR3 is TGTGCCAGCAGCCAAGATACGGGGTCTCGCTATGGCTACACCTTC. The genes are TRBV3-1 and TRBJ1-2; D uncertain. CDR1 LGHDT and CDR2 YNNKEL come from the germline V gene (reference sequence). V was cut by 0 bases and J by 4 bases, with 12 bases left in between. The CDR3 runs to 15 residues.

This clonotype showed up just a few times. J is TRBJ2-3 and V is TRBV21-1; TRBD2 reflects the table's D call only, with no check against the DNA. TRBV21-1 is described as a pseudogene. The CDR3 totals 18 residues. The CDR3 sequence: CASSKRGPAGDPPDTQYF. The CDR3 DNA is TGTGCCAGCAGCAAAAGGGGCCCAGCGGGGGACCCACCAGATACGCAGTATTTT.

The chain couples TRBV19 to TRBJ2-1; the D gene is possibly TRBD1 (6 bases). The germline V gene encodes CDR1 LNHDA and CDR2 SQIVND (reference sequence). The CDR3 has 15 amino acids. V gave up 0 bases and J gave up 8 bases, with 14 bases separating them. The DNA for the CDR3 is TGTGCCAGTAGTATAGAACCCCCCCCAGGGGATGAGCAGTTCTTC. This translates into CASSIEPPPGDEQFF.

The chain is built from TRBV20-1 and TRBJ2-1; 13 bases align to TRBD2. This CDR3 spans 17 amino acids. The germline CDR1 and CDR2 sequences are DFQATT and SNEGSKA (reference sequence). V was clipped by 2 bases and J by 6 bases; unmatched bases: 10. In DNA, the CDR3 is TGCAGTGCTAGATTAGGACTAGCGGGGGACCACACCAATGAGCAGTTCTTC. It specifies CSARLGLAGDHTNEQFF.

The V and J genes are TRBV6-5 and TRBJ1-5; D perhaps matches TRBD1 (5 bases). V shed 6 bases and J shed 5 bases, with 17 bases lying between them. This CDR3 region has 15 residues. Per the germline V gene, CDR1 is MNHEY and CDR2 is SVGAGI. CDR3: CASRLRRGVHQPQHF. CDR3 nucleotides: TGTGCCAGCAGATTGCGCCGAGGGGTGCATCAGCCCCAGCATTTT.

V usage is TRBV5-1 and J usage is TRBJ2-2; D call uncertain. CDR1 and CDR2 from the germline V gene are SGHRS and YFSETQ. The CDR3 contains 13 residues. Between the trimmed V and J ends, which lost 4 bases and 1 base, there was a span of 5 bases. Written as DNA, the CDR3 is TGCGCCAGCAGCGAGCAGAACACCGGGGAGCTGTTTTTT. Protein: CASSEQNTGELFF.

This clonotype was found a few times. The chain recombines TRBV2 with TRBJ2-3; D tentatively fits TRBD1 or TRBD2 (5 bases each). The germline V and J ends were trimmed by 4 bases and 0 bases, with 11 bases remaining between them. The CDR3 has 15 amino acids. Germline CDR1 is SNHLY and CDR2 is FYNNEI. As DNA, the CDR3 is TGTGCCAGCAGTGTTAGGGACGCTAGCACAGATACGCAGTATTTT. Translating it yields CASSVRDASTDTQYF.

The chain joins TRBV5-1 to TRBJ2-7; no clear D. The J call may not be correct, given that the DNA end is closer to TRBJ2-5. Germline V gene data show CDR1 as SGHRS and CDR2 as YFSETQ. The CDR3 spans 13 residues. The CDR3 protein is CASSSDGWGTQYF. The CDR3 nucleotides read TGCGCCAGCAGCTCGGACGGTTGGGGGACCCAGTACTTC.

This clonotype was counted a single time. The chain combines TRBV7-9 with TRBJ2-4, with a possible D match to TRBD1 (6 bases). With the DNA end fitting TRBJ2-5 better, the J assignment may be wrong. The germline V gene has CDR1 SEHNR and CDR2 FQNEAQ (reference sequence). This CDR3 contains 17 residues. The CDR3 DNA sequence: TGTGCCAGCAGCTCGTACGGAACCGACAGGCTCAAAGAGACCCAGTACTTC. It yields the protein CASSSYGTDRLKETQYF.